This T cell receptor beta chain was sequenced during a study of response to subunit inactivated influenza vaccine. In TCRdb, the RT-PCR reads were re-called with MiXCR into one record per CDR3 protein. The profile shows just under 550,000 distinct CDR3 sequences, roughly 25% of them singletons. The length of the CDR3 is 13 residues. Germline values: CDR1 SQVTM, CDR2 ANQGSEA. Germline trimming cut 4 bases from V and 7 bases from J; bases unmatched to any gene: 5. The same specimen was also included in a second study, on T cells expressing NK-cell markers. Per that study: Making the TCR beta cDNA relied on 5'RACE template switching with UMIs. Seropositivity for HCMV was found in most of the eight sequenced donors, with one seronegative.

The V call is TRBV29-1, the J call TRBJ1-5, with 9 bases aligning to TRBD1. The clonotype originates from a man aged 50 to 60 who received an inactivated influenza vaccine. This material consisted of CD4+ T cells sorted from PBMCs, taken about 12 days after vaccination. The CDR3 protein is CSVGGTGKQPQHF. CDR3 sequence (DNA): TGCAGCGTTGGTGGGACAGGGAAACAGCCCCAGCATTTT.